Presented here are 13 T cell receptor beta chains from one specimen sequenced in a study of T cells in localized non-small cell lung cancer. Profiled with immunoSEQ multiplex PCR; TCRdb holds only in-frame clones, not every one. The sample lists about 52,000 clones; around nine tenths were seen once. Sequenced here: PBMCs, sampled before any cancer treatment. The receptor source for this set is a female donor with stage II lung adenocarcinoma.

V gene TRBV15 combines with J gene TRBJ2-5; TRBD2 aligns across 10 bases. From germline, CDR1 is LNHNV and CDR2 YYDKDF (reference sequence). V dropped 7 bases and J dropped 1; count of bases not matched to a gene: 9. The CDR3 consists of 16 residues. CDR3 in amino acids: CATTKNSGGSQETQYF. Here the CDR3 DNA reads TGTGCCACCACCAAGAATAGCGGGGGGTCCCAAGAGACCCAGTACTTC.

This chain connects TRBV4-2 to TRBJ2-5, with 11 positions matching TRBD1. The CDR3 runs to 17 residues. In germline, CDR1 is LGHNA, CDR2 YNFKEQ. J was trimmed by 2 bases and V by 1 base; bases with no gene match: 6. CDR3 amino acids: CASSQARTGGLQETQYF. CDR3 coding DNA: TGTGCCAGCAGCCAAGCCCGGACAGGGGGCTTGCAAGAGACCCAGTACTTC.

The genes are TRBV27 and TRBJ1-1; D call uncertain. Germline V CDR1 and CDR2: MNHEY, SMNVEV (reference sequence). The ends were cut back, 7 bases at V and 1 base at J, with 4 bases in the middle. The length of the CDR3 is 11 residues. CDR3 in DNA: TGTGCCAGCATCAAGAACACTGAAGCTTTCTTT. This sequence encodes CASIKNTEAFF.

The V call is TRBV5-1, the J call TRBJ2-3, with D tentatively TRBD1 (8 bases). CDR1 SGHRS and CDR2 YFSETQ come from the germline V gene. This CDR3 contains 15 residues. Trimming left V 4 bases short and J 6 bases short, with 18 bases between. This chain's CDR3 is CASSAQGGSIDTQYF. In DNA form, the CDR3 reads TGCGCCAGCAGCGCACAGGGGGGGTCCATCGATACGCAGTATTTT.

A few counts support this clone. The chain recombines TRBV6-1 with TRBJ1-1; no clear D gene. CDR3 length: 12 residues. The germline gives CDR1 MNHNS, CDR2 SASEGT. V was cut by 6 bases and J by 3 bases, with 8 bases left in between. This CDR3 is CASRRGDTEAFF. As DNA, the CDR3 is TGTGCCAGCAGAAGAGGAGACACTGAAGCTTTCTTT.

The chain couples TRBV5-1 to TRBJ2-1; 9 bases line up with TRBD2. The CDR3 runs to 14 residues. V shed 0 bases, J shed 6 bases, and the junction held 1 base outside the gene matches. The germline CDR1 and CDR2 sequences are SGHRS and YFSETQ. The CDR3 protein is CASSLATSGNEQFF. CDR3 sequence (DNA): TGCGCCAGCAGCTTGGCGACTAGCGGCAATGAGCAGTTCTTC.

CDR3 sequence: CASTPEGRVKQYF. The CDR3 DNA follows: TGTGCCAGCACCCCCGAGGGTAGGGTTAAGCAGTACTTC. The chain carries TRBV2 and TRBJ2-7; a possible D gene is TRBD2 (5 bases). The CDR3 is made up of 13 amino acids. The V end was cut by 7 bases, the J end by 8 bases, with 18 bases between. The V gene's germline CDR1 is SNHLY and CDR2 FYNNEI.

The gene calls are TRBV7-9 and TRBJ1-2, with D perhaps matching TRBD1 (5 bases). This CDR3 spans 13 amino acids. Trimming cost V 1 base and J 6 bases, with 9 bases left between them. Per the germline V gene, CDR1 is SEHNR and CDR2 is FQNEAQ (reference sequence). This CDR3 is CASSLEGAHGYTF. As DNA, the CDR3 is TGTGCCAGCAGCTTAGAAGGGGCGCATGGCTACACCTTC.

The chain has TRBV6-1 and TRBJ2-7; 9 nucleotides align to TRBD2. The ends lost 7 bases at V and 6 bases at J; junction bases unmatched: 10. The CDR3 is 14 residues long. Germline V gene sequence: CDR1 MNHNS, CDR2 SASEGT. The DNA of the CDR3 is TGTGCCAGCACCCCCGGGACTAGCCCATCCGAGCAGTACTTC. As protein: CASTPGTSPSEQYF.

The CDR3 sequence: CASSLQGVALSYNEQFF. In nucleotides, the CDR3 is TGCGCCAGCAGTCTACAGGGGGTCGCCCTCTCCTACAATGAGCAGTTCTTC. The genes are TRBV5-1 and TRBJ2-1, with 8 nucleotides matching TRBD1. This CDR3 is built from 17 residues. Trimming at V came to 5 bases and at J to 0 bases, leaving 10 bases not matched to a gene. Germline V lookup: CDR1 SGHRS, CDR2 YFSETQ. Full variable domain (missing parts from reference TRBV5-1 and TRBJ2-1): KAGVTQTPRYLIKTRGQQVTLSCSPISGHRSVSWYQQTPGQGLQFLFEYFSETQRNKGNFPGRFSGRQFSNSRSEMNVSTLELGDSALYLCASSLQGVALSYNEQFFGPGTRLTVL.

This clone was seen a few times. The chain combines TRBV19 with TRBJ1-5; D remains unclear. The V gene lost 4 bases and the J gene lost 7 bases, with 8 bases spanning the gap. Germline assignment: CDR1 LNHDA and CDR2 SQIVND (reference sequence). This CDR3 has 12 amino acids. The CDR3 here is CASSNTEQPQHF. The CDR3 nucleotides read TGTGCCAGTAGTAACACGGAGCAGCCCCAGCATTTT.

CDR3 in DNA: TGTGCCAGCAGCTTAGCCTCGGGGGGCGACGGCTACACCTTC. It encodes CASSLASGGDGYTF. This sequence joins TRBV7-6 and TRBJ1-2; D perhaps matches TRBD1 (6 bases). In germline, CDR1 is SGHVS, CDR2 FNYEAQ. The CDR3 runs 14 residues. V gave up 0 bases and J gave up 8 bases, with 13 bases separating them.

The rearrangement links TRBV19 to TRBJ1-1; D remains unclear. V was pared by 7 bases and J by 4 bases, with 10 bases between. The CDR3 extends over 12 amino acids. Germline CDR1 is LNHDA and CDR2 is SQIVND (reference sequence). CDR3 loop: CASKSGGTEAFF. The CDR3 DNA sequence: TGTGCCAGTAAATCAGGAGGCACTGAAGCTTTCTTT.